The TCR beta chain described here comes from a study of OX40 agonist ivuxolimab in advanced cancers. Assay: immunoSEQ multiplex PCR; the TCRdb copy retains only in-frame clones and omits some. The repertoire holds some 96,000 clones, with approximately 91% as singletons. A remark on this clone: As yet, its antigen is unknown.

Overall study results and limits: The expanded peripheral T cells' antigen specificity was not determined. Relatively little clonal expansion, among the lowest observed, appeared in partial responders at 0.1-3.0 mg/kg.

Germline V lookup: CDR1 SGHVS, CDR2 FNYEAQ. The CDR3 is 15 residues long. The germline V and J ends were trimmed by 3 bases and 0 bases, with 11 bases remaining between them. The chain combines TRBV7-6 with TRBJ1-1; D remains unclear. Here the sequenced sample was CD4+ or CD8+ T cells sorted from blood, taken in a trial of the OX40 agonist ivuxolimab. The TCR originated in an adult with an advanced solid tumor such as melanoma, head and neck, liver or kidney cancer. CDR3 DNA sequence: TGTGCCAGCAGCTTGTATCCGGGCATGAACACTGAAGCTTTCTTT. Amino acids: CASSLYPGMNTEAFF.